Listed below are T cell receptor beta chains from one sample, sequenced in a study of cytomegalovirus exposure and HLA in healthy donors. The method was immunoSEQ multiplex PCR; TCRdb's version includes in-frame clones alone and lacks a portion of them. The sample table includes 74,000 or so clones. Sample: PBMCs. Source of these receptors: a woman aged 60 to 75 in good health and CMV-seronegative. Each CDR3 is given with its conserved first and last residue. D genes are given only for firm matches.

>TRBV28|TRBJ2-7|TRBD2
CASSRPRAGGPWEQYF
TGTGCCAGCAGCCGACCCCGGGCGGGAGGGCCGTGGGAGCAGTACTTC
>TRBV29-1|TRBJ2-1|TRBD1
CSAVDRALIGQFF
TGCAGCGCCGTGGACAGGGCCCTTATTGGGCAGTTCTTC
>TRBV28|TRBJ2-7|.
CASSINQYEQYF
TGTGCCAGCAGTATTAACCAGTACGAGCAGTACTTC
>TRBV18|TRBJ1-1|TRBD1
CASSPDRGLTEAFF
TGTGCCAGCTCACCGGACAGGGGTCTAACTGAAGCTTTCTTT
>TRBV9|TRBJ1-1|.
CASSVDAEIMNTEAFF
TGTGCCAGCAGCGTAGATGCAGAAATCATGAACACTGAAGCTTTCTTT
>TRBV4-3|TRBJ1-2|TRBD1
CASSHLTGGFGYTF
TGCGCCAGCAGCCACCTGACAGGGGGCTTTGGCTACACCTTC
>TRBV6-1|TRBJ1-1|TRBD1
CASIRPDRTEAFF
TGTGCCAGCATACGCCCGGACAGGACAGAAGCTTTCTTT
>TRBV29-1|TRBJ2-5|TRBD1
CSVFTGTGGETQYF
TGCAGCGTCTTCACCGGGACAGGTGGAGAGACCCAGTACTTC
>TRBV28|TRBJ2-7|.
CASRGASTTSYEQYF
TGTGCCAGCAGAGGGGCCTCCACAACCTCCTACGAGCAGTACTTC
>TRBV30|TRBJ2-2|.
CAWSTPTAANTGELFF
TGTGCCTGGAGTACTCCGACAGCCGCGAACACCGGGGAGCTGTTTTTT
>TRBV13|TRBJ2-4|.
CASSGGLAKNIQYF
TGTGCCAGCAGCGGAGGGTTAGCCAAAAACATTCAGTACTTC
>TRBV6-5|TRBJ2-2|TRBD1
CASSWDRPPNTGELFF
TGTGCCAGCAGTTGGGACAGACCCCCGAACACCGGGGAGCTGTTTTTT
>TRBV18|TRBJ2-3|.
CASSPVTSTDTQYF
TGTGCCAGCTCACCGGTGACTAGCACAGATACGCAGTATTTT
>TRBV14|TRBJ2-7|.
CASSQDVGRTRQYF
TGTGCCAGCAGCCAAGATGTGGGGCGCACGCGGCAGTACTTC
>TRBV19|TRBJ2-1|TRBD2
CASTPGASGNTFYNEQFF
TGTGCCAGTACCCCTGGCGCTAGCGGGAATACCTTTTACAATGAGCAGTTCTTC
>TRBV7-9|TRBJ1-5|.
CASSTLTDQPQHF
TGTGCCAGCAGCACCTTGACTGATCAGCCCCAGCATTTT
>TRBV7-7|TRBJ2-5|.
CASSLGRGGETQYF
TGTGCTAGCAGCTTAGGCAGGGGTGGAGAGACCCAGTACTTC
>TRBV11-2|TRBJ2-7|TRBD2
CASSLEGRAGYEQYF
TGTGCCAGCAGCCTTGAGGGCCGAGCGGGGTACGAGCAGTACTTC
>TRBV6-5|TRBJ1-3|.
CASRQLATGGNTIYF
TGTGCCAGCAGGCAACTCGCGACAGGCGGAAACACCATATATTTT
>TRBV10-1|TRBJ2-1|TRBD2
CASSPDLAVYNEQFF
TGCGCCAGCAGCCCCGACCTAGCGGTTTACAATGAGCAGTTCTTC
>TRBV4-1|TRBJ1-5|.
CASSQVRGGSNQPQHF
TGCGCCAGCAGCCAAGTACGCGGGGGCAGCAATCAGCCCCAGCATTTT
>TRBV27|TRBJ1-1|TRBD1
CASSFTGGAGMDTEAFF
TGTGCCAGCAGTTTCACAGGGGGCGCCGGCATGGACACTGAAGCTTTCTTT
>TRBV28|TRBJ1-1|TRBD1
CASSPEIRQGRAFF
TGTGCCAGCAGTCCAGAAATACGACAGGGGAGAGCTTTCTTT
>TRBV28|TRBJ1-2|TRBD1
CASSLGIQGTYGYTF
TGTGCCAGCAGTTTGGGTATACAGGGGACCTATGGCTACACCTTC
>TRBV9|TRBJ1-2|.
CASSEQHSPQRVGYTF
TGTGCCAGCAGCGAACAGCACTCGCCCCAGCGGGTGGGCTACACCTTC
>TRBV27|TRBJ1-4|.
CASSLRNRNEKLFF
TGTGCCAGCAGTCTAAGAAACCGTAATGAAAAACTGTTTTTT
>TRBV27|TRBJ2-5|.
CASSVRDTGAETQYF
TGTGCCAGCAGTGTCCGGGACACTGGAGCGGAGACCCAGTACTTC
>TRBV19|TRBJ2-1|.
CASKTNSLSSYNEQFF
TGTGCCAGCAAAACCAATAGCCTGAGCTCCTACAATGAGCAGTTCTTC
>TRBV5-5|TRBJ2-3|TRBD2
CASSSRTRTGTDTQYF
TGTGCCAGCAGCTCCCGGACTAGAACGGGCACAGATACGCAGTATTTT
>TRBV2|TRBJ2-7|.
CASSGSGYEQYF
TGTGCCAGCAGCGGGAGCGGCTACGAGCAGTACTTC
>TRBV4-2|TRBJ2-5|.
CASSQDVKGVKEAQYF
TGTGCCAGCAGCCAAGACGTGAAGGGGGTCAAAGAGGCCCAGTACTTC
>TRBV29-1|TRBJ2-1|TRBD2
CSSREAAYNEQFF
TGCAGCTCACGGGAGGCAGCCTACAATGAGCAGTTCTTC
>TRBV25-1|TRBJ2-1|TRBD1
CASSEPGTGINEQFF
TGTGCCAGCAGTGAACCCGGGACAGGGATAAATGAGCAGTTCTTC
>TRBV7-6|TRBJ2-2|TRBD1
CASSLQGANTGELFF
TGTGCCAGCAGCTTACAGGGGGCGAACACCGGGGAGCTGTTTTTT
>TRBV5-4|TRBJ2-7|TRBD2
CASSLGLAGGVYEQYF
TGTGCCAGCAGCTTGGGGCTAGCGGGAGGGGTCTACGAGCAGTACTTC